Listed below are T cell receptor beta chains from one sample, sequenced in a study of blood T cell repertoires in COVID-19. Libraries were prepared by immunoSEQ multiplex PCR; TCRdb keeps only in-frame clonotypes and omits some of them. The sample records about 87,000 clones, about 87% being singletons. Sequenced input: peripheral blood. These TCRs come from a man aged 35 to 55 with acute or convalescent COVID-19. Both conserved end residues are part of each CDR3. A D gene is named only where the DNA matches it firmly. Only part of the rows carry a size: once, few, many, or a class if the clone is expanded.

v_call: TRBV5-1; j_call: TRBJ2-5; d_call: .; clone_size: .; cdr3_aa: CASRPTGTETQYF; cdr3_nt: TGCGCCAGCAGACCTACAGGGACAGAGACCCAGTACTTC
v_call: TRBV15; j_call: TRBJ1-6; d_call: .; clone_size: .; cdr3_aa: CATSRARAGPAPLHF; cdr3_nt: TGTGCCACCAGCAGAGCAAGAGCAGGGCCAGCACCCCTCCACTTT
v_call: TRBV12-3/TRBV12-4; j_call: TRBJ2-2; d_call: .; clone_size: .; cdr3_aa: CASLDTGELFF; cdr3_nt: TGTGCCAGCCTAGACACCGGGGAGCTGTTTTTT
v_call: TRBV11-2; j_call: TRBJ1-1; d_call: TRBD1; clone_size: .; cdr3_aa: CASSLMGQGFRNTEAFF; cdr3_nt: TGTGCCAGCAGCTTAATGGGACAGGGATTCCGTAACACTGAAGCTTTCTTT
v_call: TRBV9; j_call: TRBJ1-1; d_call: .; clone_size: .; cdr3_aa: CASSVENPPGNTEAFF; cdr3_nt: TGTGCCAGCAGCGTAGAAAACCCCCCCGGGAACACTGAAGCTTTCTTT
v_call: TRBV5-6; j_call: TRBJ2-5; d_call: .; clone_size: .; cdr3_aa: CASSLDVGPSQETQYF; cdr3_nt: TGTGCCAGCAGCTTGGATGTGGGGCCATCTCAAGAGACCCAGTACTTC
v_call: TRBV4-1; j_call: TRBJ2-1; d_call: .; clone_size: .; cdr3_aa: CASSQAGSSYNEQFF; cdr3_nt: TGCGCCAGCAGCCAAGCGGGAAGCTCCTACAATGAGCAGTTCTTC
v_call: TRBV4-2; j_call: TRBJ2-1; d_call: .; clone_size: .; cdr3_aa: CASSQGRLDHEQFF; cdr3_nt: TGTGCCAGCAGCCAAGGGCGACTAGACCATGAGCAGTTCTTC
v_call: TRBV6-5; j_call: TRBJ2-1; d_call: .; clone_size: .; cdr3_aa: CASILGLPGDEQFF; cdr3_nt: TGTGCCAGCATCCTCGGACTACCTGGGGATGAGCAGTTCTTC
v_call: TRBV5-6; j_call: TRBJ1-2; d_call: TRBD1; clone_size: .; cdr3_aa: CASSLRQGSIYGYTF; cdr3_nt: TGTGCCAGCAGCCTACGACAGGGGTCTATATATGGCTACACCTTC
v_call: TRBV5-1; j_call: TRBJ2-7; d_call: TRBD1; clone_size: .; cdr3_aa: CASSARTGSSYEQYF; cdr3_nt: TGCGCCAGCAGCGCTAGGACAGGGAGCTCCTACGAGCAGTACTTC
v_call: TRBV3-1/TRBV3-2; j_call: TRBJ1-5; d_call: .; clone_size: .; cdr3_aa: CASSQDSIQPQHF; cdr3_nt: TGTGCCAGCAGCCAAGATAGCATTCAGCCCCAGCATTTT
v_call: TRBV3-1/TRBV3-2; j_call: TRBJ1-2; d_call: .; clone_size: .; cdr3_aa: CASSDHATPGYGYTF; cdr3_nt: TGTGCCAGCAGCGACCATGCCACTCCGGGCTATGGCTACACCTTC
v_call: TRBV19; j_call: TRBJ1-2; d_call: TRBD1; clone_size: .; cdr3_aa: CATLEGRGGWYGYTF; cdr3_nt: TGTGCCACCCTAGAGGGGAGAGGGGGCTGGTATGGCTACACCTTC
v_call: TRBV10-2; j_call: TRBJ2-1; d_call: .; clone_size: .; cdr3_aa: CASSEYRDEQFF; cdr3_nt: TGCGCCAGCAGTGAGTACAGGGATGAGCAGTTCTTC
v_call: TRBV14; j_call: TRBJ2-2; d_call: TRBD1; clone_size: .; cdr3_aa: CASSLTYDRERAGELFF; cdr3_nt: TGTGCCAGCAGCCTCACATACGACAGGGAACGGGCCGGGGAGCTGTTTTTT
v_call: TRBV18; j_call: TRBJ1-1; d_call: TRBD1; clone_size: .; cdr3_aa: CASSGDRGDTEAFF; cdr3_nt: TGTGCCAGCTCAGGGGACAGGGGAGACACTGAAGCTTTCTTT
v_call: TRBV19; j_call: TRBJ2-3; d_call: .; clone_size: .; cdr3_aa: CASSLGAMDTQYF; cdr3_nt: TGTGCCAGTAGTTTGGGGGCGATGGATACGCAGTATTTT
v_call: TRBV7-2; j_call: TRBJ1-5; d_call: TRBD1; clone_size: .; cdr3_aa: CASSSRQGSVQPQHF; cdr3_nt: TGTGCCAGCAGCTCACGACAGGGGTCGGTTCAGCCCCAGCATTTT
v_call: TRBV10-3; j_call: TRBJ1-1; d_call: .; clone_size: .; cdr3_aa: CAIKLGDGGEAFF; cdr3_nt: TGTGCCATCAAATTAGGGGATGGCGGTGAAGCTTTCTTT
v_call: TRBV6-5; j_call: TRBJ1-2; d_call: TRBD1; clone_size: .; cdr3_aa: CASSYDRGRGGYTF; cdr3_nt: TGTGCCAGCAGTTACGACAGGGGAAGGGGTGGCTACACCTTC
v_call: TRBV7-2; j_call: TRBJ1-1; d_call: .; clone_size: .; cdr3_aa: CAGSLNRDTEAFF; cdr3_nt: TGTGCCGGCAGCCTGAACAGGGACACTGAAGCTTTCTTT
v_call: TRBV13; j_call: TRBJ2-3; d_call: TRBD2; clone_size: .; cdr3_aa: CASSFWLAGGSTDTQYF; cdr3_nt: TGTGCCAGCAGCTTTTGGCTAGCGGGGGGCAGCACAGATACGCAGTATTTT
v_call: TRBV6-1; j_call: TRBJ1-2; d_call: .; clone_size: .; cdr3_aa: CASSEVWGQGYTF; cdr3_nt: TGTGCCAGCAGTGAAGTGTGGGGGCAGGGCTACACCTTC
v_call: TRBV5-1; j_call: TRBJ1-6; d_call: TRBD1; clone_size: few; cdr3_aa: CASSLVQGADSPLHF; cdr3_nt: TGCGCCAGCAGCTTGGTGCAGGGGGCGGATTCACCCCTCCACTTT
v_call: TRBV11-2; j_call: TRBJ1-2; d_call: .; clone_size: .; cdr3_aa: CASSLEGAYGGGYTF; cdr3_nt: TGTGCCAGCAGCTTAGAGGGGGCCTATGGGGGTGGCTACACCTTC
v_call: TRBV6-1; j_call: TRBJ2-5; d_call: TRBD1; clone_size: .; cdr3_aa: CASSEIWTGQETQYF; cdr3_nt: TGTGCCAGCAGTGAAATATGGACAGGGCAAGAGACCCAGTACTTC
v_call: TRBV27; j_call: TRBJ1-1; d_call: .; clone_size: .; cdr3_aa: CASSSERLTVMNTEAFF; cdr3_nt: TGTGCCAGCAGTTCCGAAAGGCTGACAGTAATGAACACTGAAGCTTTCTTT
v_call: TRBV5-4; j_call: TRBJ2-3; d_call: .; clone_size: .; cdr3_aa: CASSLVSVSTDTQYF; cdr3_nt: TGTGCCAGCAGCTTGGTGTCAGTTAGCACAGATACGCAGTATTTT
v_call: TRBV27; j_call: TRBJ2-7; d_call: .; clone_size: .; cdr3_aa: CASSFETPPNYEQYF; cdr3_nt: TGTGCCAGCAGTTTCGAGACTCCTCCAAACTACGAGCAGTACTTC
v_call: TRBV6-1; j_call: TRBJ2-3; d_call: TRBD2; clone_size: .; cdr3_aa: CASCASGRKTSTDTQYF; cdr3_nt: TGTGCCAGCTGTGCTAGCGGGCGAAAAACTAGCACAGATACGCAGTATTTT
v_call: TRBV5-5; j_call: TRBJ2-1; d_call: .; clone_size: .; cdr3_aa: CASDRTPSYNEQFF; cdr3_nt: TGTGCCAGCGACAGGACCCCCTCCTACAATGAGCAGTTCTTC
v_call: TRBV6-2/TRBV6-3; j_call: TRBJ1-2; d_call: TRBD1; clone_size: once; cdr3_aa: CASSYSGQIYGYTF; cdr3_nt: TGTGCCAGCAGTTACTCGGGACAGATCTATGGCTACACCTTC
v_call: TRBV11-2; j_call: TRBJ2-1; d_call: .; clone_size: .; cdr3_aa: CASSSGQSSYNEQFF; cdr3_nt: TGTGCCAGCAGCTCAGGACAGAGCTCCTACAATGAGCAGTTCTTC
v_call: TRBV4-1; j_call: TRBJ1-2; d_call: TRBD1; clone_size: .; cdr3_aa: CASSPIDRDPRSYTF; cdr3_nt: TGCGCCAGCAGCCCAATTGACAGGGACCCTCGGAGCTACACCTTC
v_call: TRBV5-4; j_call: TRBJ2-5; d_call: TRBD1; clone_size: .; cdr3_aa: CASSPTGGAEETQYF; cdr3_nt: TGTGCCAGCAGCCCGACAGGGGGCGCGGAGGAGACCCAGTACTTC
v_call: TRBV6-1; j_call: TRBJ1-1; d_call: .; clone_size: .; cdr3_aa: CASSDRENTEAFF; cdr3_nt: TGTGCCAGCAGTGATCGGGAGAACACTGAAGCTTTCTTT
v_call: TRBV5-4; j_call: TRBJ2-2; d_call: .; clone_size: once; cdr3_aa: CASSPKGQPNTGELFF; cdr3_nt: TGTGCCAGCAGCCCGAAAGGACAGCCGAACACCGGGGAGCTGTTTTTT
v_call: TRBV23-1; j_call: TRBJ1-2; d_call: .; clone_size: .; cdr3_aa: CASSQLASGGNYGYTF; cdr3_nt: TGCGCCAGCAGTCAATTAGCTTCGGGAGGGAATTATGGCTACACCTTC
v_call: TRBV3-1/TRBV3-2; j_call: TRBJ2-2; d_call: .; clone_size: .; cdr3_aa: CASSQDFRTGELFF; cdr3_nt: TGTGCCAGCAGCCAAGATTTTCGCACCGGGGAGCTGTTTTTT
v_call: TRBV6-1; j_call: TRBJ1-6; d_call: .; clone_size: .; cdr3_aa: CASSETRVSPLHF; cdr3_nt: TGTGCCAGCAGTGAGACCAGGGTCTCACCCCTCCACTTT
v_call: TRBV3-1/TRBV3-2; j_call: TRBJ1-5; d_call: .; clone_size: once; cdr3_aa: CASSPTREVGMAQHF; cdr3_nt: TGTGCCAGCAGCCCCACCAGGGAAGTTGGCATGGCCCAGCATTTT
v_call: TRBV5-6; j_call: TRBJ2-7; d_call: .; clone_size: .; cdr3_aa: CASSLAGFHEQYF; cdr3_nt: TGTGCCAGCAGCTTGGCAGGGTTCCACGAGCAGTACTTC
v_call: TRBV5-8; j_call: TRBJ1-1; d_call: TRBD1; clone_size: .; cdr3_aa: CASSLLGTGGTEAFF; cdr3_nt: TGTGCCAGCAGCTTGTTGGGGACAGGGGGCACTGAAGCTTTCTTT
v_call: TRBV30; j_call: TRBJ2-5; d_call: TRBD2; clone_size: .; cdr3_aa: CAWRLRGEETQYF; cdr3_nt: TGTGCCTGGAGATTGCGGGGGGAAGAGACCCAGTACTTC
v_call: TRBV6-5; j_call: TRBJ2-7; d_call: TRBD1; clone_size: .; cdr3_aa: CASRLTPGQHYEQYF; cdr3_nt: TGTGCCAGCAGGCTTACTCCGGGACAGCACTACGAGCAGTACTTC
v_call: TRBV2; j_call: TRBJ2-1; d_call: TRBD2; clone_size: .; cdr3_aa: CASTFLGLAGTNEQFF; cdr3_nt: TGTGCCAGCACGTTCTTAGGACTAGCGGGGACAAATGAGCAGTTCTTC
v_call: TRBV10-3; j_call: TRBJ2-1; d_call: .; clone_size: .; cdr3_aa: CAIGGVDNEQFF; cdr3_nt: TGTGCCATCGGAGGAGTCGACAATGAGCAGTTCTTC
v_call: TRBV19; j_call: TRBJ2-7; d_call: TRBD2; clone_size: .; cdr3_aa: CASSIWTSGSSRYEQYF; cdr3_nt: TGTGCCAGTAGTATATGGACTAGCGGGAGTTCGCGATACGAGCAGTACTTC
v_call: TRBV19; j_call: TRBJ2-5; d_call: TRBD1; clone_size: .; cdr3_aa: CASSIGGQGYQETQYF; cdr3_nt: TGTGCCAGTAGTATCGGAGGACAGGGGTACCAAGAGACCCAGTACTTC
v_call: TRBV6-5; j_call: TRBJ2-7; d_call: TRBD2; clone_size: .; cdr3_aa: CASSLQIAGGEQYF; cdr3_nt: TGTGCCAGCAGTCTCCAGATAGCGGGAGGCGAGCAGTACTTC
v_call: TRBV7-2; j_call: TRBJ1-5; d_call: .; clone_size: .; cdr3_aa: CASSPQVGGISNQPQHF; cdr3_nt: TGTGCCAGCAGCCCACAGGTGGGGGGAATAAGCAATCAGCCCCAGCATTTT
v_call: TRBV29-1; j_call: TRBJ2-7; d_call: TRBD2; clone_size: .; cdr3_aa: CSVVFRLADYEQYF; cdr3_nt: TGCAGCGTTGTCTTTCGACTAGCGGATTACGAGCAGTACTTC
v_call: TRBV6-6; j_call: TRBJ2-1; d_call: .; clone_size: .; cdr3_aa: CASSQPRGNGGPGNEQFF; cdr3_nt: TGTGCCAGCAGTCAACCGCGGGGCAACGGGGGGCCTGGGAATGAGCAGTTCTTC
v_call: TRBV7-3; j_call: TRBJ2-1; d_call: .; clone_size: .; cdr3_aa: CASSSSAHPYNEQFF; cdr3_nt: TGTGCCAGCAGCTCCTCAGCGCATCCCTACAATGAGCAGTTCTTC